This TCR beta chain was recorded in a study of T cells in Graves' hyperthyroidism and ophthalmopathy. This clonotype was seen ten or more times. Authors of the study amplified TCR beta CDR3 regions from RNA transcripts. The primer set for the first-round RT-PCR of the TCR CDR3 was HTBI. TCRdb reanalysed the multiplex PCR reads using MiXCR and keeps one entry per CDR3 protein. The sample lists about 400,000 distinct CDR3 sequences, more than 12% occurring once. Germline CDR1 SGHAT, CDR2 FQDESV (reference sequence). V lost 8 bases, J lost 6 bases, and 17 bases lay in between. The CDR3 consists of 14 residues.

Sequencing input: blood. This rearrangement joins TRBV11-1 to TRBJ2-1; D is possibly TRBD2 (6 bases). The receptor's source is a woman younger than 45 with Graves' ophthalmopathy. This chain's CDR3 is CASRSRAGSNEQFF. CDR3 bases: TGTGCCAGCCGTAGCCGGGCCGGGAGCAATGAGCAGTTCTTC.